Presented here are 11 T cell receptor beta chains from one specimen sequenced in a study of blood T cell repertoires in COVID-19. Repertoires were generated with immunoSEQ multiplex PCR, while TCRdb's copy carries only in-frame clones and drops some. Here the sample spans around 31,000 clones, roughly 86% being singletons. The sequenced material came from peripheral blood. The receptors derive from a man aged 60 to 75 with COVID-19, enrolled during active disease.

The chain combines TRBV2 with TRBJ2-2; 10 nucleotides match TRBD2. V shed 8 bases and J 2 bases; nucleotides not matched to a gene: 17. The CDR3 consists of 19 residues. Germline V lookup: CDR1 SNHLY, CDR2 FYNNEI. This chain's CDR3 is CASRYSSRLAGVNTGELFF. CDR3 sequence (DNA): TGTGCCAGCCGTTATAGTTCAAGGCTAGCGGGAGTAAACACCGGGGAGCTGTTTTTT.

The CDR3, as DNA: TGTGCCACCAGTGATTTTCTCAGGTCTGGGGAGCTGTTTTTT. Its protein product is CATSDFLRSGELFF. The chain uses TRBV24-1 and TRBJ2-2; D gene uncertain. The CDR3 contains 14 residues. The germline gives CDR1 KGHDR, CDR2 SFDVKD. With 1 base removed from V and 8 bases from J, the gap between germline ends came to 10 bases.

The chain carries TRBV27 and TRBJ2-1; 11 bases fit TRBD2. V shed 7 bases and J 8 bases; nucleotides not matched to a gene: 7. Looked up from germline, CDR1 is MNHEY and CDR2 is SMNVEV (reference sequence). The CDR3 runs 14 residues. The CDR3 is CASKRLAGWDEQFF. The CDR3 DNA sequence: TGTGCCAGCAAACGACTAGCGGGATGGGATGAGCAGTTCTTC.

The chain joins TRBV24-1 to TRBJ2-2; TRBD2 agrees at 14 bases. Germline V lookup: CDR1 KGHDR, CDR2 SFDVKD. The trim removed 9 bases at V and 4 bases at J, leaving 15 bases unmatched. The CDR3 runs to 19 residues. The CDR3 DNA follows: TGTGCCACCTTGCCCCCGGGACTAGCGGGAGTTACGGGCACCGGGGAGCTGTTTTTT. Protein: CATLPPGLAGVTGTGELFF.

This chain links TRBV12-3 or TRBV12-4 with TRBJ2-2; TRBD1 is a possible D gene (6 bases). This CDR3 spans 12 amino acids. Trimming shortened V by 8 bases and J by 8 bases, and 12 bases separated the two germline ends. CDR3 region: CASGGRGGELFF. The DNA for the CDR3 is TGTGCCAGCGGGGGCCGGGGAGGGGAGCTGTTTTTT.

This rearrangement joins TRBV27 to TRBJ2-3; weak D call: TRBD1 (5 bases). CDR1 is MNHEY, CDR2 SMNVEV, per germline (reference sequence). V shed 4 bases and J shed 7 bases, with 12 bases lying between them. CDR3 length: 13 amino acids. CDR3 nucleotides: TGTGCCAGCAGTTATGGGGCCTTGAATACGCAGTATTTT. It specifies CASSYGALNTQYF.

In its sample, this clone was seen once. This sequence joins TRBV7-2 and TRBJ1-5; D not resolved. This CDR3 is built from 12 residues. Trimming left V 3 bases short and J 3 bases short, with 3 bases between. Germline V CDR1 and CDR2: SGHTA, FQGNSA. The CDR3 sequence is CASSFFNQPQHF. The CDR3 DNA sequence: TGTGCCAGCAGCTTCTTCAATCAGCCCCAGCATTTT.

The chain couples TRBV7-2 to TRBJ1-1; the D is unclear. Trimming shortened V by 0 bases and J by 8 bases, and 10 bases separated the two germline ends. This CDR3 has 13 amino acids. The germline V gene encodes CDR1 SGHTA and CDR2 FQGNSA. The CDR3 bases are TGTGCCAGCAGCTTAGCAGGCAACAGAGAAGCTTTCTTT. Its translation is CASSLAGNREAFF.

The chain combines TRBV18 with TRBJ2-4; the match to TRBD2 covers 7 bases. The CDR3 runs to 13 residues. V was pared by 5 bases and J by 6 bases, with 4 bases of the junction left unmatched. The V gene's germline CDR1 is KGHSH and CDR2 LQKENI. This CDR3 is CASSTGLTNIQYF. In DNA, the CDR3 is TGTGCCAGCTCAACGGGACTAACAAACATTCAGTACTTC.

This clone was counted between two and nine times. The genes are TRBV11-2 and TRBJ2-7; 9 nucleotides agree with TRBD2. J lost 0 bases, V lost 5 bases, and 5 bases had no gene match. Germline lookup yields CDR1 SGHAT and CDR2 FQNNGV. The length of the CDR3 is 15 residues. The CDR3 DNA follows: TGTGCCAGCAGCCAGACTAGCGGAAGCTCCTACGAGCAGTACTTC. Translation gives CASSQTSGSSYEQYF.

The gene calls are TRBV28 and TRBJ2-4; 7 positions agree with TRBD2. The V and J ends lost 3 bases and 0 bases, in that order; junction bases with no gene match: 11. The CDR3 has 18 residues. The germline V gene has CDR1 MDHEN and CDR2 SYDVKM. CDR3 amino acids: CASSFPSSGEIAKNIQYF. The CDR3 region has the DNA TGTGCCAGCAGTTTCCCCTCCAGCGGGGAGATAGCCAAAAACATTCAGTACTTC.